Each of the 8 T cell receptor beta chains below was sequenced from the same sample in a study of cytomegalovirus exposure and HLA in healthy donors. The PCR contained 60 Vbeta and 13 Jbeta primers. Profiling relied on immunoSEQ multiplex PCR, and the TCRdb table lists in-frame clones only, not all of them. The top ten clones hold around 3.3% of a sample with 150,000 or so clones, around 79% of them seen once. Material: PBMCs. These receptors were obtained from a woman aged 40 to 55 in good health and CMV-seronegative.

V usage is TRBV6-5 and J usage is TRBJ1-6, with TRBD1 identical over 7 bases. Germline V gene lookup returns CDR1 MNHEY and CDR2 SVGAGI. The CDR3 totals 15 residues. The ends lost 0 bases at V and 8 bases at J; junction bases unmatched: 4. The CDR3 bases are TGTGCCAGCAGTTACTCGACAGGGCGAGATTCACCCCTCCACTTT. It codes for CASSYSTGRDSPLHF.

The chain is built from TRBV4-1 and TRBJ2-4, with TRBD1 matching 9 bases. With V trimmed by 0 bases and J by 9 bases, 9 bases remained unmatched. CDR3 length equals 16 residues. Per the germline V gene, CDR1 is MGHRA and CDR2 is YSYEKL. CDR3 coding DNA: TGCGCCAGCAGCCAAGAGGGACAGGGAGGTGGAAGCATTCAGTACTTC. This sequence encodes CASSQEGQGGGSIQYF.

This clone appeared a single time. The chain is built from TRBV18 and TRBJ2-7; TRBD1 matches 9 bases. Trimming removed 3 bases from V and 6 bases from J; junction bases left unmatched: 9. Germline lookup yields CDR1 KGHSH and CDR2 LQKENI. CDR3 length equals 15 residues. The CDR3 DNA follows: TGTGCCAGCTCACCGTGGGACAGGGTCTCTTTCGAGCAGTACTTC. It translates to CASSPWDRVSFEQYF.

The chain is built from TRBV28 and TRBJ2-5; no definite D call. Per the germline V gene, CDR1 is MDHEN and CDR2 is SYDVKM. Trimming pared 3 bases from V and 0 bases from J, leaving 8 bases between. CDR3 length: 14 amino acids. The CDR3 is CASSFPGHQETQYF. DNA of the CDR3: TGTGCCAGCAGTTTTCCTGGGCACCAAGAGACCCAGTACTTC.

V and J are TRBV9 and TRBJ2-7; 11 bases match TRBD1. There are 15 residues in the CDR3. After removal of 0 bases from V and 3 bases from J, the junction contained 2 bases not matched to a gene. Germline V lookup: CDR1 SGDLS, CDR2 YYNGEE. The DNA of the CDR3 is TGTGCCAGCAGCGTAGCCGGGACAGGGGGCTACGAGCAGTACTTC. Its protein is CASSVAGTGGYEQYF.

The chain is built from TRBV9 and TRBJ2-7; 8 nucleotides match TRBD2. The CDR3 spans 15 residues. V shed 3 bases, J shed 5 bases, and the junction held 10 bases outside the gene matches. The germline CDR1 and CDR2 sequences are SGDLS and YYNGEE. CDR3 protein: CASSAPSGLGDEQYF. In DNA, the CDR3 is TGTGCCAGCAGCGCCCCTAGCGGGTTGGGGGACGAGCAGTACTTC. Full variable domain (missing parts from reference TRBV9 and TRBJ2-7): DSGVTQTPKHLITATGQRVTLRCSPRSGDLSVYWYQQSLDQGLQFLIQYYNGEERAKGNILERFSAQQFPDLHSELNLSSLELGDSALYFCASSAPSGLGDEQYFGPGTRLTVT.

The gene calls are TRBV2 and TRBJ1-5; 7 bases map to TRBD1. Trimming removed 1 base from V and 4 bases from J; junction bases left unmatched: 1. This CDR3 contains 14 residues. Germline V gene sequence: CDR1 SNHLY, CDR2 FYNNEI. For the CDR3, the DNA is TGTGCCAGCAGTGAAGTGACAGGGAATCAGCCCCAGCATTTT. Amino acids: CASSEVTGNQPQHF. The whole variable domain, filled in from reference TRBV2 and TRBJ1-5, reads EPEVTQTPSHQVTQMGQEVILRCVPISNHLYFYWYRQILGQKVEFLVSFYNNEISEKSEIFDDQFSVERPDGSNFTLKIRSTKLEDSAMYFCASSEVTGNQPQHFGDGTRLSIL.

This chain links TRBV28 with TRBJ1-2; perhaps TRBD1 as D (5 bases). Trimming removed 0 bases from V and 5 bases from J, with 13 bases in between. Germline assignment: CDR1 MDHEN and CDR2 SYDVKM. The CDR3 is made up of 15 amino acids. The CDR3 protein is CASSLWTVLSYGYTF. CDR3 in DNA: TGTGCCAGCAGTTTATGGACAGTTCTTTCTTATGGCTACACCTTC.